This T cell receptor beta chain was retrieved from a study of blood T cell repertoires in COVID-19. Study-level information: Spain, Italy and the United States supplied samples that represented acute and convalescent COVID-19.

TCRdb's copy holds only in-frame clones and misses some; the assay was immunoSEQ multiplex PCR. This sample has some 300,000 clones; approximately 91% occur once, and the top ten carry roughly 3.9%. Losses at the gene ends were 4 bases for V and 8 bases for J; bases not matched to a gene: 7. The germline V gene encodes CDR1 SGHAT and CDR2 FQNNGV. This CDR3 spans 14 amino acids. This sequence was found in a woman aged 25 to 39 who had been exposed to COVID-19. This rearrangement joins TRBV11-2 to TRBJ1-4, with TRBD1 matching over 7 bases. The sequenced sample consisted of PBMCs or T cells enriched from blood (not recorded which). CDR3 nucleotides: TGTGCCAGCAGCTCACAGGGGCGCGGCGAAAAACTGTTTTTT. This translates into CASSSQGRGEKLFF.